A selection of T cell receptor beta chains follows, all from one sample in a study of shared clonotypes between healthy human individuals. TCRdb's table, derived via immunoSEQ multiplex PCR, lists solely in-frame clones and lacks some. The sample has 2 million to 2.5 million clones, approximately 90% seen once; the top ten hold 0.37%. The specimen sequenced was naive CD4+ T cells from PBMCs. The receptors derive from a man younger than 30 in good health. Some clones in this sample may be carry-over from other donors' samples. The CDR3 runs from the conserved cysteine through the conserved F or W. Fields, in order: V gene, clone size, CDR3 length, CDR3 protein. Some rows have no size entry. The others give once, few or many, or a class for an expanded clone.

TRBV28 NA 16 CASSLPGEVDNQPQHF
TRBV19 NA 15 CASSIDRIAGETQYF
TRBV7-2 NA 17 CASSYHTTSSSYNEQFF
TRBV2 NA 14 CASRAGTSEETQYF
TRBV7-7 few 13 CASSRQLNEKLFF
TRBV4-2 NA 15 CASRWGVYSNQPQHF
TRBV7-8 NA 14 CASSLVRGLSEQYF
TRBV7-3 NA 13 CASSPGQSETQYF
TRBV28 NA 15 CASSSPRGYWEKLFF
TRBV28 NA 13 CATDIRDSYGYTF
TRBV29-1 NA 11 CSVGIVPGYTF
TRBV6-6 NA 14 CASSTEQVYQPQHF
TRBV5-1 NA 16 CASSLTGFTNTGELFF
TRBV6-4 NA 14 CASSVLAGYNEQFF
TRBV9 NA 14 CASSAGQPQETQYF
TRBV25-1 NA 15 CAITLAREGPETQYF
TRBV5-1 NA 15 CASSLVAGLDGELFF
TRBV6-5 NA 16 CASSYRGQGANTEAFF
TRBV28 NA 18 CASSWGRGSDRTNYGYTF
TRBV7-9 once 14 CASSLLGGSYEQYF
TRBV5-1 NA 14 CASSSTATGEKLFF
TRBV10-3 NA 17 CAIGRGLAGVGAGELFF
TRBV29-1 NA 16 CSVGNSGTSVSETQYF
TRBV6-1 NA 13 CASMAQGRHEQFF
TRBV7-2 NA 14 CASSLGGMTYEQYF
TRBV6-1 NA 14 CASSAQGGDEKLFF
TRBV2 NA 13 CASSGQVTGELFF
TRBV28 NA 16 CASNLGGQGYNQPQHF
TRBV27 NA 23 CASRTEQGTGLAGGLTSTDTQYF
TRBV7-2 NA 14 CASSLEGKYTEAFF
TRBV11-2 NA 16 CASSLELTGPTGELFF
TRBV2 few 17 CASSVETILISGNTIYF
TRBV25-1 NA 16 CASSESDGSSYNEQFF
TRBV6-4 NA 13 CASSIEGNTEAFF
TRBV4-1 NA 17 CASSPGLAGGSYNEQFF
TRBV5-1 NA 16 CASSLASGQLNTEAFF
TRBV6-6 NA 14 CASTRDRGSGELFF
TRBV28 NA 15 CASVSPASGRETQYF
TRBV5-1 NA 15 CASSLMVDTYNEQFF